The next 22 T cell receptor beta chains were all read from a single sample in a study of a mutant IDH1 vaccine in newly diagnosed glioma. The table came from immunoSEQ multiplex PCR; TCRdb's copy has only in-frame clones and leaves some out. This table has tens of thousands of clones, less than 85% appearing once. Time point in this sample: week 47, end of study. A single vaccine dose contained 300 ug of mutant IDH1 20-mer peptide, and topical imiquimod was used with it. Their recognized antigens are unknown. Here the sequenced sample was PBMCs, taken from a glioma patient whose treatment included an IDH1 peptide vaccine. The receptors derive from a woman aged 30 to 39 with glioma. Some clones in this sample may be carry-over from other donors' samples.

Details on this clone: The sample contains more than one DNA sequence encoding this CDR3. The chain couples TRBV5-1 to TRBJ1-5; 7 bases are shared with TRBD1. V dropped 0 bases and J dropped 6; count of bases not matched to a gene: 6. This CDR3 is 15 amino acids long. Per germline, CDR1 SGHRS and CDR2 YFSETQ. The CDR3: CASSLGQGGGQPQHF. CDR3 sequence (DNA): TGCGCCAGCAGCTTGGGACAGGGAGGGGGTCAGCCCCAGCATTTT.

The V call is TRBV11-3, the J call TRBJ1-5; no firm D call. The CDR3 is 13 residues long. V lost 1 base to trimming and J lost 4 bases, with 5 bases between them. Germline V gives CDR1 SGHNT, CDR2 YENEEA. Here the CDR3 reads CASSLGRNQPQHF. The DNA of the CDR3 is TGTGCCAGCAGCTTAGGCAGAAATCAGCCCCAGCATTTT.

The table lists this clone with a count of one. The genes are TRBV7-9 and TRBJ2-7, with 10 bases matching TRBD2. This CDR3 region has 15 residues. CDR1 and CDR2 from the germline V gene are SEHNR and FQNEAQ (reference sequence). The trim removed 2 bases at V and 2 bases at J, leaving 3 bases unmatched. Written as DNA, the CDR3 is TGTGCCAGCAGCTTAATACTAGCGGGACCCTACGAGCAGTACTTC. Its protein is CASSLILAGPYEQYF.

This chain joins TRBV7-3 and TRBJ1-2; D may be TRBD1 (6 bases). V lost 0 bases, J lost 7 bases, and 12 bases lay in between. CDR1 is SGHTA and CDR2 is FQGTGA in the germline V gene. This CDR3 has 14 residues. The CDR3 DNA sequence: TGTGCCAGCAGCTTAACGCAGTCAGGGGCTGGCTACACCTTC. Translation: CASSLTQSGAGYTF.

V usage is TRBV2 and J usage is TRBJ2-7; D is undetermined. The CDR3 totals 11 residues. Germline lookup yields CDR1 SNHLY and CDR2 FYNNEI. The germline V and J ends were trimmed by 4 bases and 3 bases, with 4 bases remaining between them. CDR3 loop: CASSALYEQYF. The DNA of the CDR3 is TGTGCCAGCAGTGCGCTCTACGAGCAGTACTTC. Full variable domain (missing parts from reference TRBV2 and TRBJ2-7): EPEVTQTPSHQVTQMGQEVILRCVPISNHLYFYWYRQILGQKVEFLVSFYNNEISEKSEIFDDQFSVERPDGSNFTLKIRSTKLEDSAMYFCASSALYEQYFGPGTRLTVT.

CDR3 protein: CASGLGAAAFF. DNA of the CDR3: TGTGCCAGCGGACTCGGAGCTGCGGCTTTCTTT. The chain carries TRBV28 and TRBJ1-1; unclear D gene. The V and J ends lost 8 bases and 11 bases respectively, with 15 bases between them. The CDR3 has 11 amino acids. Per the germline V gene, CDR1 is MDHEN and CDR2 is SYDVKM.

The rearrangement uses TRBV6-5 and TRBJ2-7; possibly TRBD1 for D (5 bases). V was pared by 4 bases and J by 4 bases, with 11 bases between. Germline assignment: CDR1 MNHEY and CDR2 SVGAGI. This CDR3 contains 13 residues. This CDR3 is CASSSGSYYEQYF. The CDR3 nucleotides read TGTGCCAGCAGTTCAGGGTCCTATTACGAGCAGTACTTC.

This clone appeared once. The V gene is TRBV6-6, the J gene TRBJ2-3; no firm D call. With 4 bases removed from V and 1 base from J, the gap between germline ends came to 15 bases. Germline CDR1 is MNHNY and CDR2 is SVGAGI (reference sequence). The CDR3 length is 16 residues. CDR3 residues: CASSFPSRLRTDTQYF. The CDR3, as DNA: TGTGCCAGCAGTTTCCCATCGCGGTTGCGCACAGATACGCAGTATTTT.

The V and J genes are TRBV5-1 and TRBJ1-3, with a possible D match to TRBD1 (5 bases). CDR1 is SGHRS and CDR2 is YFSETQ in the germline V gene. The V gene lost 2 bases and the J gene lost 3 bases, with 9 bases spanning the gap. The CDR3 runs to 14 residues. The CDR3 spells CASSFAGNGNTIYF. CDR3 in DNA: TGCGCCAGCAGCTTCGCAGGGAATGGAAACACCATATATTTT.

The CDR3 DNA reads as TGCGCCAGCAGCTTGGGCCCCAGGGGGCGAGACGAGCAGTACTTC. Protein sequence: CASSLGPRGRDEQYF. The V call is TRBV5-1, the J call TRBJ2-7; 8 bases fit TRBD1. Germline CDR1 reads SGHRS; CDR2 reads YFSETQ. V shed 0 bases, J shed 5 bases, and the junction held 7 bases outside the gene matches. The CDR3 length is 15 residues. Looking up the rest from reference TRBV5-1 and TRBJ2-7 gives the full variable domain: KAGVTQTPRYLIKTRGQQVTLSCSPISGHRSVSWYQQTPGQGLQFLFEYFSETQRNKGNFPGRFSGRQFSNSRSEMNVSTLELGDSALYLCASSLGPRGRDEQYFGPGTRLTVT.

In regard to this clone: One junction end disagrees with the germline gene, perhaps due to a read error. The chain has TRBV7-7 and TRBJ1-1, with unresolved D. The germline V gene encodes CDR1 SSHAT and CDR2 FNYEAQ (reference sequence). The CDR3 spans 13 residues. CDR3 nucleotide sequence: TGTGCTAGCAGCTCGGGCCTGAACACTGAAGCTTTCTTT. Protein product: CASSSGLNTEAFF.

This chain uses TRBV13 with TRBJ1-5; D perhaps matches TRBD1 (5 bases). With 3 bases removed from V and 6 bases from J, the gap between germline ends came to 15 bases. Germline CDR1 reads PRHDT; CDR2 reads FYEKMQ (reference sequence). The CDR3 length is 15 residues. DNA for the CDR3: TGTGCCAGCAGCTTTAATGGACAAAAAGGTCAGCCCCAGCATTTT. This encodes CASSFNGQKGQPQHF.

In this sample, this clone turned up a few times. The chain employs TRBV4-1 and TRBJ2-2; TRBD2 matches at 13 bases. This CDR3 has 15 residues. CDR1 and CDR2 (germline): MGHRA, YSYEKL. The junction had 5 bases not matched to a gene; V was cut back by 6 bases and J by 7 bases. The CDR3 loop reads CASSGLAGVIGELFF. CDR3 coding DNA: TGCGCCAGCAGTGGACTAGCGGGAGTGATCGGGGAGCTGTTTTTT.

This sequence joins TRBV2 and TRBJ2-5, with 7 bases lining up with TRBD2. The CDR3 has 13 residues. Germline V gene data show CDR1 as SNHLY and CDR2 as FYNNEI. The V and J ends lost 10 bases and 2 bases, in that order; junction bases with no gene match: 7. The CDR3 reads CATDPGLQETQYF. CDR3 bases: TGTGCCACCGACCCGGGACTACAAGAGACCCAGTACTTC.

The V and J genes are TRBV27 and TRBJ2-5; possible D gene TRBD2, 5 bases. Trimming stripped 2 bases from V and 7 bases from J, with 11 bases between. The CDR3 sequence is 13 residues long. The V gene's germline CDR1 is MNHEY and CDR2 SMNVEV (reference sequence). CDR3 nucleotide sequence: TGTGCCAGCAGTTTAGGGCCGGGGAGGACCCAGTACTTC. Translated, it gives CASSLGPGRTQYF.

This rearrangement joins TRBV5-6 to TRBJ2-2; D is possibly TRBD1 (6 bases). Germline loops: CDR1 SGHDT, CDR2 YYEEEE. The CDR3 is 13 amino acids. With 3 bases removed from V and 6 bases from J, the gap between germline ends came to 9 bases. The CDR3 protein is CASSWGHPGELFF. In DNA, the CDR3 is TGTGCCAGCAGCTGGGGACATCCCGGGGAGCTGTTTTTT.

The chain uses TRBV14 and TRBJ2-1, with TRBD1 identical over 7 bases. The CDR3 is 13 residues long. Germline CDR1 and CDR2: SGHDN and FVKESK. J lost 5 bases, V lost 6 bases, and 4 bases had no gene match. DNA of the CDR3: TGTGCCAGCAGGCTCAGGGGGAACAATGAGCAGTTCTTC. Residues: CASRLRGNNEQFF.

The chain uses TRBV10-3 and TRBJ1-3; the D is unclear. Looked up from germline, CDR1 is ENHRY and CDR2 is SYGVKD. CDR3 length: 16 amino acids. V was shortened by 6 bases and J by 8 bases, with 23 bases between the two germline ends. The CDR3 loop reads CAIRSLAVLRHDTIYF. The CDR3 DNA reads TGTGCCATCAGGAGCCTAGCTGTGTTGCGGCACGACACCATATATTTT.

The rearrangement links TRBV19 to TRBJ1-4, with D unresolved. This CDR3 contains 12 residues. The V gene's germline CDR1 is LNHDA and CDR2 SQIVND (reference sequence). Trimming took off 9 bases at V and 11 bases at J, with 16 bases between the two ends. The CDR3 sequence is CASLDGPEKLFF. In nucleotides, the CDR3 is TGTGCCAGCCTGGACGGGCCGGAGAAACTGTTTTTT.

CDR3 amino acids: CASSLDRGDTEAFF. The CDR3 DNA reads TGCGCCAGCAGCTTGGATCGGGGGGACACTGAAGCTTTCTTT. The genes are TRBV5-1 and TRBJ1-1; TRBD1 might be the D (5 bases). The CDR3 has 14 residues. V was clipped by 0 bases and J by 3 bases, with 9 bases between them. The V gene's germline CDR1 is SGHRS and CDR2 YFSETQ.

The rearrangement joins TRBV5-5 to TRBJ1-1, with 7 bases fitting TRBD1. Germline trimming cut 1 base from V and 4 bases from J; bases unmatched to any gene: 4. The CDR3 runs to 14 residues. Per the germline V gene, CDR1 is SGHKS and CDR2 is YYEKEE (reference sequence). The CDR3 spells CASSLTGVATEAFF. The CDR3 bases are TGTGCCAGCAGCTTGACAGGGGTGGCCACTGAAGCTTTCTTT.

Concerning this clone: A junction end diverges from the germline sequence, so it may reflect a read error. V and J are TRBV6-1 and TRBJ1-1; D gene unclear. Germline-derived CDR1 and CDR2 are MNHNS and SASEGT. The length of the CDR3 is 17 residues. The chain's CDR3 is CASSEGRDNRLNTEAFF. Here the CDR3 DNA reads TGTGCCAGCAGCGAAGGAAGGGATAACCGACTGAACACTGAAGCTTTCTTT.